This passage covers 26 T cell receptor beta chains from one sample sequenced in a study of graft-versus-host responses after intestinal transplantation. Profiling relied on immunoSEQ multiplex PCR, and the TCRdb table lists in-frame clones only, not all of them. There are around 13,000 clones in the sample; around 38% occur only once, and about 1.2% lies in the top ten. This material consisted of alloreactive CD4+ T cells from a mixed lymphocyte reaction culture, taken before intestinal transplant. Indicated subset: CFSE-low proliferating T cells sorted from roughly six-day pre-transplant mixed lymphocyte reaction (GvH or HvG direction). These receptors came from a human patient who received an intestinal transplant.

The rearrangement links TRBV18 to TRBJ2-7; the D gene is possibly TRBD1 (6 bases). V lost 6 bases, J lost 1 base, and 22 bases lay in between. The CDR3 spans 17 residues. Germline assignment: CDR1 KGHSH and CDR2 LQKENI. This CDR3 reads CASSPSRGRDRSYEQYF. CDR3 coding DNA: TGTGCCAGCTCGCCCAGCAGGGGCAGGGATCGGTCCTACGAGCAGTACTTC.

This clone was seen only a few times. The rearrangement joins TRBV10-3 to TRBJ2-1, with TRBD2 matching 8 bases. Losses at the gene ends were 6 bases for V and 0 bases for J; bases not matched to a gene: 4. In germline, CDR1 is ENHRY, CDR2 SYGVKD. The CDR3 consists of 15 residues. The CDR3 sequence: CAISPGGASYNEQFF. The CDR3 DNA is TGTGCCATCAGCCCGGGGGGGGCCTCCTACAATGAGCAGTTCTTC.

This clone has only a few counts. The V and J genes are TRBV27 and TRBJ2-7, with 8 bases aligning to TRBD1. CDR3 length: 15 amino acids. The germline gives CDR1 MNHEY, CDR2 SMNVEV (reference sequence). J was trimmed by 3 bases and V by 4 bases; bases with no gene match: 8. This CDR3 is CASSSAGTGVYEQYF. The CDR3 DNA follows: TGTGCCAGCAGTTCCGCCGGGACAGGAGTCTACGAGCAGTACTTC.

The table lists this clone with a few counts. CDR3 protein: CASSEQGNTGELFF. The DNA of the CDR3 is TGTGCCAGCAGTGAACAGGGGAACACCGGGGAGCTGTTTTTT. The chain has TRBV25-1 and TRBJ2-2; a possible D gene is TRBD1 (5 bases). The length of the CDR3 is 14 residues. The germline V and J ends were trimmed by 2 bases and 1 base, with 5 bases remaining between them. Germline V CDR1 and CDR2: MGHDK, SYGVNS.

The chain uses TRBV7-3 and TRBJ2-6; D unclear. The length of the CDR3 is 18 residues. V dropped 5 bases and J dropped 5 bases, with 22 bases sitting between them. Germline values: CDR1 SGHTA, CDR2 FQGTGA. CDR3 in amino acids: CASSAPLRLQSRANVLTF. The DNA for the CDR3 is TGTGCCAGCAGCGCTCCACTACGCTTACAAAGTCGGGCCAACGTCCTGACTTTC.

A few counts support this clone. This sequence joins TRBV4-1 and TRBJ2-3; 8 bases are a match to TRBD1. CDR1 and CDR2 (germline): MGHRA, YSYEKL. This CDR3 spans 16 amino acids. V lost 3 bases, J lost 0 bases, and 5 bases stayed unmatched. This chain's CDR3 is CASSHPRGRSTDTQYF. CDR3 nucleotides: TGCGCCAGCAGCCACCCCAGGGGGCGAAGCACAGATACGCAGTATTTT.

The chain joins TRBV19 to TRBJ1-2; no clear D. The CDR3 consists of 10 residues. The germline CDR1 and CDR2 sequences are LNHDA and SQIVND (reference sequence). V was cut by 8 bases and J by 8 bases, with 9 bases left in between. The DNA for the CDR3 is TGTGCCAGTGGGAGAGCGGGCTACACCTTC. This gives the protein CASGRAGYTF.

V usage is TRBV6-5 and J usage is TRBJ2-7, with D maybe TRBD1 (6 bases). The germline V gene has CDR1 MNHEY and CDR2 SVGAGI. The length of the CDR3 is 13 residues. The V end lost 2 bases, the J end lost 5 bases, and 10 bases lay between the germline ends. CDR3 residues: CASSYGRGNEQYF. CDR3 nucleotides: TGTGCCAGCAGTTACGGAAGGGGGAACGAGCAGTACTTC.

This clone was found a few times. This chain connects TRBV6-1 to TRBJ2-7, with 9 bases that match TRBD1. After removal of 4 bases from V and 1 base from J, the junction contained 8 bases not matched to a gene. The length of the CDR3 is 16 residues. Germline lookup yields CDR1 MNHNS and CDR2 SASEGT. The CDR3 DNA follows: TGTGCCAGCAGTGCTTTACCGGGACAGGGTTCCTACGAGCAGTACTTC. Protein sequence: CASSALPGQGSYEQYF.

The chain is built from TRBV11-2 and TRBJ1-6, with 7 bases fitting TRBD1. The CDR3 sequence is 14 residues long. J lost 7 bases, V lost 5 bases, and 5 bases had no gene match. Germline CDR1 and CDR2: SGHAT and FQNNGV. The CDR3 spells CASSPTGTNSPLHF. The DNA for the CDR3 is TGTGCCAGCAGCCCGACAGGGACCAATTCACCCCTCCACTTT. Full variable domain (rest looked up from reference TRBV11-2 and TRBJ1-6): EAGVAQSPRYKIIEKRQSVAFWCNPISGHATLYWYQQILGQGPKLLIQFQNNGVVDDSQLPKDRFSAERLKGVDSTLKIQPAKLEDSAVYLCASSPTGTNSPLHFGNGTRLTVT.

This clone was counted a few times. V and J are TRBV5-1 and TRBJ1-1; D gene unclear. V was cut by 1 base and J by 1 base, with 17 bases left in between. Germline lookup yields CDR1 SGHRS and CDR2 YFSETQ. This CDR3 has 17 amino acids. The CDR3 region has the DNA TGCGCCAGCAGCTTGAGTTGGGGTGAGGGAGAGAACACTGAAGCTTTCTTT. Its translation: CASSLSWGEGENTEAFF.

The chain is built from TRBV19 and TRBJ2-2, with D possibly matching TRBD2 (5 bases). V lost 6 bases to trimming and J lost 4 bases, with 12 bases between them. The CDR3 is 14 residues long. The germline V gene has CDR1 LNHDA and CDR2 SQIVND (reference sequence). CDR3 in DNA: TGTGCCAGTAGGTCGGGGTACGTCACCGGGGAGCTGTTTTTT. Protein product: CASRSGYVTGELFF.

CDR3 DNA: TGTGCCAGCTCACCTCCGGGACTCACGGGCGGAGAGCAGTACTTC. It translates to CASSPPGLTGGEQYF. The chain is built from TRBV18 and TRBJ2-7; TRBD2 is a possible D gene (6 bases). The CDR3 spans 15 residues. CDR1 is KGHSH and CDR2 is LQKENI in the germline V gene. V was pared by 3 bases and J by 7 bases, with 19 bases between.

This clone was picked up a small number of times. DNA for the CDR3: TGCAGCGCTCGGTTGTACACAGATACGCAGTATTTT. Translation: CSARLYTDTQYF. The chain carries TRBV29-1 and TRBJ2-3; D ambiguous. CDR1 SQVTM and CDR2 ANQGSEA come from the germline V gene. V lost 7 bases, J lost 2 bases, and 10 bases lay in between. The CDR3 has 12 residues.

In regard to this clone: The junction shows a germline mismatch at one end, possibly a read error. The chain uses TRBV2 and TRBJ2-7; TRBD1 might be the D (6 bases). CDR3 length equals 13 residues. Germline V lookup: CDR1 SNHLY, CDR2 FYNNEI. The CDR3: CVSKAAGDYEQYF. As DNA, the CDR3 is TGTGTCAGCAAGGCAGCAGGGGACTACGAGCAGTACTTC.

V is TRBV11-2 and J is TRBJ2-7; TRBD2 aligns across 11 bases. From germline, CDR1 is SGHAT and CDR2 FQNNGV. The CDR3 spans 15 residues. V lost 5 bases to trimming and J lost 0 bases; unmatched junction nucleotides: 3. CDR3 sequence (DNA): TGTGCCAGCAGCCGGGGACTAGCGGACTCCTACGAGCAGTACTTC. It yields the protein CASSRGLADSYEQYF.

This clone has a handful of counts. The V and J genes are TRBV7-2 and TRBJ2-5; 15 bases are a match to TRBD2. V lost 5 bases to trimming and J lost 2 bases; unmatched junction nucleotides: 6. This CDR3 has 17 amino acids. Per germline, CDR1 SGHTA and CDR2 FQGNSA. The chain's CDR3 is CASSLGLAGGFQETQYF. In nucleotides, the CDR3 is TGTGCCAGCAGCCTAGGACTAGCGGGGGGGTTTCAAGAGACCCAGTACTTC.

V gene TRBV10-3 combines with J gene TRBJ1-2; 9 bases line up with TRBD1. Germline CDR1 and CDR2: ENHRY and SYGVKD. The CDR3 runs to 14 residues. V shed 4 bases, J shed 8 bases, and the junction held 8 bases outside the gene matches. The CDR3 spells CAISVIRTGEGYTF. CDR3 coding DNA: TGTGCCATCAGTGTTATTCGGACAGGGGAAGGCTACACCTTC.

This clone was observed a handful of times. The chain recombines TRBV18 with TRBJ2-4; D might be TRBD1 (5 bases). Deletions cut 1 base from V and 5 bases from J, with 9 bases between. Germline CDR1 is KGHSH and CDR2 is LQKENI. This CDR3 spans 14 amino acids. The CDR3 here is CASSPQGSENIQYF. The CDR3 DNA reads TGTGCCAGCTCACCACAGGGGTCGGAAAACATTCAGTACTTC.

V usage is TRBV28 and J usage is TRBJ2-7; 8 bases align to TRBD1. The CDR3 has 16 amino acids. Germline lookup yields CDR1 MDHEN and CDR2 SYDVKM. V shed 4 bases and J 4 bases; nucleotides not matched to a gene: 12. The CDR3 region has the DNA TGTGCCAGCAGTTCCCGGGGGACAGGCCTAGGGTACGAGCAGTACTTC. The encoded protein is CASSSRGTGLGYEQYF.

This clone was seen more than once but under ten times. J is TRBJ2-6 and V is TRBV14; maybe TRBD2 (6 bases). CDR1 SGHDN and CDR2 FVKESK come from the germline V gene. The CDR3 length is 18 residues. V gave up 0 bases and J gave up 4 bases, with 16 bases separating them. The CDR3 here is CASSQERGSFWGANVLTF. CDR3 DNA sequence: TGTGCCAGCAGCCAAGAACGGGGGTCATTTTGGGGGGCCAACGTCCTGACTTTC. Complete variable domain (other parts from reference TRBV14 and TRBJ2-6): EAGVTQFPSHSVIEKGQTVTLRCDPISGHDNLYWYRRVMGKEIKFLLHFVKESKQDESGMPNNRFLAERTGGTYSTLKVQPAELEDSGVYFCASSQERGSFWGANVLTFGAGSRLTVL.

Only a few counts were recorded for this clone. The chain employs TRBV7-2 and TRBJ2-7, with 13 bases matching TRBD2. Germline V gives CDR1 SGHTA, CDR2 FQGNSA. With V trimmed by 4 bases and J by 0 bases, 3 bases remained unmatched. CDR3 size: 16 residues. This CDR3 is CASSSLAGGGSYEQYF. The CDR3 DNA reads TGTGCCAGCAGCTCACTAGCGGGGGGGGGCTCCTACGAGCAGTACTTC.

V usage is TRBV7-2 and J usage is TRBJ2-3; 8 bases are shared with TRBD1. This CDR3 region has 14 residues. Germline assignment: CDR1 SGHTA and CDR2 FQGNSA. The J segment lost 4 bases and the V segment lost 5 bases, leaving 5 bases of the junction unmatched. CDR3 amino acids: CASSGQGRADTQYF. The DNA of the CDR3 is TGTGCCAGCAGCGGACAGGGTAGGGCAGATACGCAGTATTTT.

V and J are TRBV7-2 and TRBJ2-3, with TRBD2 matching over 15 bases. CDR3 length: 16 amino acids. Germline V gene data show CDR1 as SGHTA and CDR2 as FQGNSA. J was trimmed by 5 bases and V by 4 bases; bases with no gene match: 4. The CDR3 DNA follows: TGTGCCAGCAGCTCGGGACTAGCGGGGGGCGGAGATACGCAGTATTTT. This gives the protein CASSSGLAGGGDTQYF.

V usage is TRBV5-1 and J usage is TRBJ1-2; D possibly corresponds to TRBD1 (6 bases). The germline CDR1 and CDR2 sequences are SGHRS and YFSETQ. V lost 4 bases and J lost 4, with 17 bases in between. CDR3 size: 15 residues. The CDR3 DNA reads as TGCGCCAGCAGCCAGACAGGCGGCACCTTCTATGGCTACACCTTC. Translation: CASSQTGGTFYGYTF. The variable domain in full, with the rest retrieved from reference TRBV5-1 and TRBJ1-2, is KAGVTQTPRYLIKTRGQQVTLSCSPISGHRSVSWYQQTPGQGLQFLFEYFSETQRNKGNFPGRFSGRQFSNSRSEMNVSTLELGDSALYLCASSQTGGTFYGYTFGSGTRLTVV.

This chain joins TRBV19 and TRBJ2-1; 8 bases line up with TRBD2. This CDR3 has 16 amino acids. Germline loops: CDR1 LNHDA, CDR2 SQIVND (reference sequence). J gave up 0 bases and V 3 bases, and 4 bases lay outside the gene matches. DNA of the CDR3: TGTGCCAGTAGTATGGTACGGGGGGGCTCCTACAATGAGCAGTTCTTC. This translates into CASSMVRGGSYNEQFF. Full variable domain (rest looked up from reference TRBV19 and TRBJ2-1): DGGITQSPKYLFRKEGQNVTLSCEQNLNHDAMYWYRQDPGQGLRLIYYSQIVNDFQKGDIAEGYSVSREKKESFPLTVTSAQKNPTAFYLCASSMVRGGSYNEQFFGPGTRLTVL.